Following are 31 T cell receptor beta chains from one sample sequenced in a study of T-cell memory formation after mild COVID-19. From the 5' RACE reads, TCRdb called clonotypes with MiXCR, one entry per CDR3 protein. The sample lists about 340,000 distinct CDR3 sequences, roughly 20% occurring once. Material: PBMCs or a T cell subset sorted from them (not recorded which). The receptor source for this set is a man aged 18 to 30 who had mild COVID-19 (a few samples of this study predate the infection). Cell type and time point are not known.

As concerns this clonotype: A much larger clone is a single base away; this may be a read error. V is TRBV11-2 and J is TRBJ2-7; D is perhaps TRBD1 (5 bases). Germline-derived CDR1 and CDR2 are SGHAT and FQNNGV. The CDR3 consists of 12 residues. V shed 4 bases and J shed 4 bases, with 8 bases lying between them. The CDR3 DNA follows: TGTGCCAGCAGCTCCAGGGATTACGAGCAGTACTTC. Translated, it gives CASSSRDYEQYF.

V and J are TRBV7-2 and TRBJ2-3; D is ambiguous. V lost 5 bases and J 2 bases, leaving 11 bases between the germline ends. The CDR3 extends over 14 amino acids. In germline, CDR1 is SGHTA, CDR2 FQGNSA. The DNA of the CDR3 is TGTGCCAGCAGCCCCCGCAAACCCACAGATACGCAGTATTTT. It encodes CASSPRKPTDTQYF. The whole variable domain, remainder taken from reference TRBV7-2 and TRBJ2-3, is GAGVSQSPSNKVTEKGKDVELRCDPISGHTALYWYRQSLGQGLEFLIYFQGNSAPDKSGLPSDRFSAERTGGSVSTLTIQRTQQEDSAVYLCASSPRKPTDTQYFGPGTRLTVL.

The genes are TRBV7-9 and TRBJ2-1; 16 bases line up with TRBD2. V gave up 6 bases and J gave up 10 bases; unmatched junction bases: 9. Germline V CDR1 and CDR2: SEHNR, FQNEAQ (reference sequence). This CDR3 is built from 16 residues. The CDR3 is CASRTGLAGGRGEQFF. For the CDR3, the DNA is TGTGCCAGCAGAACGGGACTAGCGGGGGGGCGCGGGGAGCAGTTCTTC.

The chain joins TRBV12-3 or TRBV12-4 to TRBJ2-1; unclear D gene. Trimming left V 3 bases short and J 10 bases short, with 7 bases between. The CDR3 is made up of 11 amino acids. CDR3 protein: CASSFAREQFF. The CDR3 DNA sequence: TGTGCCAGCAGTTTCGCCAGGGAGCAGTTCTTC.

V is TRBV11-2 and J is TRBJ2-1; no reliable D call. V was trimmed by 2 bases and J by 6 bases, leaving 14 bases between them. The CDR3 runs 15 residues. Germline CDR1 is SGHAT and CDR2 is FQNNGV. The CDR3: CASSLLTLQPNEQFF. The CDR3 nucleotides are TGTGCCAGCAGCTTATTGACCCTCCAACCCAATGAGCAGTTCTTC.

This clonotype was seen a few times. This chain uses TRBV9 with TRBJ1-1, with a weak D call TRBD1 (5 bases). The germline CDR1 and CDR2 sequences are SGDLS and YYNGEE. Trimming shortened V by 2 bases and J by 4 bases, and 15 bases separated the two germline ends. The CDR3 length is 15 residues. The CDR3 spells CASSVGGEVGTEAFF. CDR3 bases: TGTGCCAGCAGCGTCGGGGGGGAGGTAGGCACTGAAGCTTTCTTT.

This chain joins TRBV5-6 and TRBJ1-5, with D perhaps matching TRBD1 (5 bases). Germline loops: CDR1 SGHDT, CDR2 YYEEEE. CDR3 size: 14 residues. Trimming removed 4 bases at V and 7 bases at J, with 15 bases between. CDR3 amino acids: CASSGPDTGQPQHF. The CDR3 nucleotides read TGTGCCAGCAGCGGGCCGGATACAGGCCAGCCCCAGCATTTT.

This clonotype was seen a handful of times. The chain uses TRBV29-1 and TRBJ1-4, with D maybe TRBD1 (5 bases). The CDR3 consists of 13 residues. Deletions cut 5 bases from V and 6 bases from J, with 13 bases between. Germline V gene lookup returns CDR1 SQVTM and CDR2 ANQGSEA. The CDR3 sequence: CSVRSGFDEKLFF. CDR3 in DNA: TGCAGCGTTAGATCAGGGTTTGATGAAAAACTGTTTTTT.

The chain links TRBV4-1 to TRBJ1-1; TRBD1 agrees at 7 bases. CDR3 length: 14 residues. V dropped 6 bases and J dropped 4; count of bases not matched to a gene: 8. Looked up from germline, CDR1 is MGHRA and CDR2 is YSYEKL. This CDR3 reads CASRIRGLTTEAFF. The DNA for the CDR3 is TGCGCCAGCAGAATCAGGGGGTTAACCACTGAAGCTTTCTTT.

This clonotype has a handful of counts. The J gene is TRBJ2-7, the V gene TRBV27, with D tentatively TRBD1 (6 bases). Per the germline V gene, CDR1 is MNHEY and CDR2 is SMNVEV (reference sequence). The CDR3 runs 14 residues. Trimming stripped 3 bases from V and 5 bases from J, with 14 bases between. The CDR3 bases are TGTGCCAGCAGTTTGACCGGCAGGGGCCACGAGCAGTACTTC. Protein sequence: CASSLTGRGHEQYF.

The chain has TRBV7-2 and TRBJ1-2; D call uncertain. The CDR3 is made up of 16 amino acids. The germline V gene encodes CDR1 SGHTA and CDR2 FQGNSA. Trimming left V 7 bases short and J 4 bases short, with 22 bases between. The DNA of the CDR3 is TGTGCCAGCACCCCCTCCGGCAGCAGGTCAAGCTATGGCTACACCTTC. It is translated as CASTPSGSRSSYGYTF.

This clonotype appeared a few times. The rearrangement links TRBV15 to TRBJ2-1; 12 nucleotides match TRBD2. The CDR3 runs to 19 residues. V was pared by 5 bases and J by 0 bases, with 11 bases of the junction left unmatched. In germline, CDR1 is LNHNV, CDR2 YYDKDF (reference sequence). The CDR3 sequence is CATSSETSGGLSSYNEQFF. The CDR3 DNA sequence: TGTGCCACCAGCTCCGAGACTAGCGGGGGCCTGAGCTCCTACAATGAGCAGTTCTTC.

Details on this clonotype: The junction departs from the called germline gene at one end, perhaps through a read error. V and J are TRBV7-7 and TRBJ2-1; D is ambiguous. Germline loops: CDR1 SSHAT, CDR2 FNYEAQ (reference sequence). The CDR3 loop spans 13 amino acids. CDR3 sequence (DNA): TGTGCTAGCAGCTCTTACCAAGGGAATGAGCAGTTCTTC. It yields the protein CASSSYQGNEQFF. The entire variable domain, with the rest obtained from reference TRBV7-7 and TRBJ2-1, is as follows: GAGVSQSPRYKVTKRGQDVTLRCDPISSHATLYWYQQALGQGPEFLTYFNYEAQPDKSGLPSDRFSAERPEGSISTLTIQRTEQRDSAMYRCASSSYQGNEQFFGPGTRLTVL.

This clonotype was counted between two and nine times. The chain recombines TRBV11-2 with TRBJ1-1; D not resolved. The CDR3 is made up of 14 amino acids. Germline loops: CDR1 SGHAT, CDR2 FQNNGV. Between the trimmed V and J ends, which lost 4 bases and 2 bases, there was a span of 11 bases. The CDR3, as DNA: TGTGCCAGCAGCTACTCCGGACCCAACACTGAAGCTTTCTTT. Its protein is CASSYSGPNTEAFF.

This clonotype was counted only a few times. The chain uses TRBV27 and TRBJ1-1; maybe TRBD1 (6 bases). This CDR3 is 16 amino acids long. Between the trimmed V and J ends, which lost 2 bases and 5 bases, there was a span of 18 bases. Per the germline V gene, CDR1 is MNHEY and CDR2 is SMNVEV (reference sequence). CDR3 amino acids: CASSLRSGGRRTEAFF. Written as DNA, the CDR3 is TGTGCCAGCAGTTTAAGGTCCGGGGGGCGCAGGACTGAAGCTTTCTTT.

This clonotype was picked up a small number of times. The chain has TRBV29-1 and TRBJ2-3, with D possibly TRBD2 on 6 matching bases. V lost 3 bases and J lost 3, with 7 bases in between. CDR3 size: 12 residues. Per germline, CDR1 SQVTM and CDR2 ANQGSEA. In nucleotides, the CDR3 is TGCAGCGTTGACAGCGGGACAGATACGCAGTATTTT. It specifies CSVDSGTDTQYF.

This clonotype was seen a few times. The chain is built from TRBV7-4 and TRBJ2-7; 9 bases align to TRBD1. Germline lookup yields CDR1 SGHVT and CDR2 SQSDAQ. The V segment lost 5 bases and the J segment 0 bases; nucleotides outside the gene matches: 20. This CDR3 has 20 residues. The CDR3 bases are TGTGCCAGCAGCGCGGAGAACCGGGACAGGGAAAGCCTTGCCTCCTACGAGCAGTACGTC. Translating it yields CASSAENRDRESLASYEQYV.

This sequence joins TRBV10-3 and TRBJ2-5; possibly TRBD1 for D (5 bases). The V gene's germline CDR1 is ENHRY and CDR2 SYGVKD. Trimming cost V 2 bases and J 2 bases, with 9 bases left between them. This CDR3 contains 14 residues. The CDR3 DNA sequence: TGTGCCATCAGTGAGGCCACAGGTCAAGAGACCCAGTACTTC. This sequence encodes CAISEATGQETQYF.

The chain joins TRBV6-2 or TRBV6-3 to TRBJ2-1; D possibly corresponds to TRBD1 (6 bases). The CDR3 is 12 amino acids. Germline V gene sequence: CDR1 MNHEY, CDR2 SVGEGT. V dropped 10 bases and J dropped 4 bases, with 11 bases sitting between them. CDR3 sequence (DNA): TGTGCCACCAAGAGGGGGTACAATGAGCAGTTCTTC. Translated: CATKRGYNEQFF.

This clonotype turned up a few times. The CDR3 DNA reads as TGTGCCAGCAGTATATTAACAGGGGGCAGTCAGCCCCAGCATTTT. Protein: CASSILTGGSQPQHF. The rearrangement uses TRBV6-6 and TRBJ1-5, with TRBD1 matching 9 bases. The CDR3 sequence is 15 residues long. The V and J ends lost 5 bases and 6 bases, in that order; junction bases with no gene match: 8. Germline loops: CDR1 MNHNY, CDR2 SVGAGI (reference sequence).

The CDR3 loop is CASSFGDYGYTF. The DNA for the CDR3 is TGTGCCAGCAGTTTCGGGGACTATGGCTACACCTTC. The J gene is TRBJ1-2, the V gene TRBV12-3 or TRBV12-4; D not resolved. The CDR3 is made up of 12 amino acids. Trimming stripped 3 bases from V and 3 bases from J, with 5 bases between.

The J gene is TRBJ2-5, the V gene TRBV15; 7 nucleotides match TRBD1. V lost 8 bases and J lost 9; bases outside the gene matches: 18. The CDR3 contains 15 residues. Germline CDR1 LNHNV, CDR2 YYDKDF (reference sequence). The CDR3 here is CATGSPQQGRVAQYF. CDR3 nucleotides: TGTGCCACCGGCTCCCCTCAACAGGGGAGAGTAGCCCAGTACTTC.

This clonotype was seen a few times. The rearrangement joins TRBV20-1 to TRBJ1-5, with unresolved D. CDR1 is DFQATT, CDR2 SNEGSKA, per germline (reference sequence). CDR3 length: 16 residues. Trimming removed 0 bases at V and 2 bases at J, with 14 bases between. DNA for the CDR3: TGCAGTGCTAGAGATTGGGCTAACGGGGGCAATCAGCCCCAGCATTTT. Its protein is CSARDWANGGNQPQHF.

This clonotype was counted only a few times. This chain links TRBV20-1 with TRBJ1-2; no firm D call. The germline CDR1 and CDR2 sequences are DFQATT and SNEGSKA (reference sequence). V lost 3 bases and J 3 bases, leaving 14 bases between the germline ends. CDR3 length: 14 amino acids. CDR3 bases: TGCAGTGCTAGGAATGGAGGGAGGGACTATGGCTACACCTTC. It specifies CSARNGGRDYGYTF.

This clonotype is a singleton in its sample. This chain uses TRBV11-2 with TRBJ2-5; the match to TRBD2 covers 7 bases. CDR3 length equals 12 residues. Germline loops: CDR1 SGHAT, CDR2 FQNNGV. V was clipped by 5 bases and J by 9 bases; unmatched bases: 6. The CDR3 nucleotides are TGTGCCAGCAGCAGGGAGGGGTGGCCCCAGTACTTC. Encoded protein: CASSREGWPQYF.

The rearrangement uses TRBV7-9 and TRBJ1-5; tentatively, D is TRBD1 (6 bases). The CDR3 sequence is 15 residues long. The V gene lost 5 bases and the J gene lost 0 bases, with 11 bases spanning the gap. CDR1 and CDR2 from the germline V gene are SEHNR and FQNEAQ (reference sequence). CDR3 in amino acids: CASSAQGHSNQPQHF. The CDR3 DNA sequence: TGTGCCAGCAGCGCACAGGGCCATAGCAATCAGCCCCAGCATTTT.

This clonotype has just a few counts. The chain carries TRBV7-9 and TRBJ1-5; TRBD1 matches 9 bases. With V trimmed by 5 bases and J by 9 bases, 5 bases remained unmatched. The CDR3 extends over 13 amino acids. CDR1 is SEHNR and CDR2 is FQNEAQ in the germline V gene (reference sequence). The CDR3 spells CASSAGQGPPQHF. The CDR3 region has the DNA TGTGCCAGCAGCGCGGGACAGGGACCGCCCCAGCATTTT. The whole variable domain, remainder taken from reference TRBV7-9 and TRBJ1-5, is DTGVSQNPRHKITKRGQNVTFRCDPISEHNRLYWYRQTLGQGPEFLTYFQNEAQLEKSRLLSDRFSAERPKGSFSTLEIQRTEQGDSAMYLCASSAGQGPPQHFGDGTRLSIL.

The V and J genes are TRBV20-1 and TRBJ2-1; either TRBD1 or TRBD2 may supply D (5 bases each). The V end lost 6 bases, the J end lost 3 bases, and 15 bases lay between the germline ends. Germline V CDR1 and CDR2: DFQATT, SNEGSKA (reference sequence). The length of the CDR3 is 14 residues. The CDR3 spells CSATSGTYYNEQFF. CDR3 DNA sequence: TGCAGTGCCACATCCGGGACCTACTACAATGAGCAGTTCTTC.

The sample holds many counts of this clonotype. V gene TRBV7-2 combines with J gene TRBJ2-5; a weak D match, TRBD1 (5 bases). The germline CDR1 and CDR2 sequences are SGHTA and FQGNSA. Trimming left V 3 bases short and J 5 bases short, with 10 bases between. This CDR3 has 13 amino acids. The CDR3 region is CASSLIAGETQYF. In DNA, the CDR3 is TGTGCCAGCAGCTTGATAGCAGGGGAGACCCAGTACTTC.

The gene calls are TRBV27 and TRBJ2-7; TRBD2 is a possible D gene (5 bases). CDR1 MNHEY and CDR2 SMNVEV come from the germline V gene (reference sequence). With 0 bases removed from V and 3 bases from J, the gap between germline ends came to 15 bases. The CDR3 sequence is 16 residues long. The CDR3 is CASSLSAVTYHYEQYF. Written as DNA, the CDR3 is TGTGCCAGCAGTTTATCAGCGGTAACATACCACTACGAGCAGTACTTC.

The V gene is TRBV20-1, the J gene TRBJ2-5; D unresolved. CDR1 and CDR2 from the germline V gene are DFQATT and SNEGSKA (reference sequence). Trimming took 0 bases from V and 2 from J, leaving 7 bases between them. The CDR3 consists of 13 residues. This chain's CDR3 is CSARDLQQETQYF. The CDR3 coding sequence is TGCAGTGCTAGAGATCTCCAGCAAGAGACCCAGTACTTC.